This TCR beta chain derives from a study of blood T cells in healthy people across ages. The wider study: Per two T cells, template switching captured roughly one barcoded beta molecule.

Next came a second PCR, run for about 6 to 12 cycles, which used a sample-barcoded 5' primer along with a J-beta primer mix. CDR3-containing paired-end reads numbering at least 2.5 million came from each sample. TCRdb reprocessed the 5' RACE reads with MiXCR, giving one entry per CDR3 protein. This sample yields over 1,200,000 distinct CDR3 sequences, of which 59% are seen a single time; more than 6% belongs to the top ten. Comment on this clonotype: Its specificity is unknown.

Points from the study as a whole: Expanded clonotype changes were possibly confounded by unknown donor CMV status. Measured against age, TCR beta diversity per million T cells decreased in a roughly linear manner.

V gave up 4 bases and J gave up 10 bases, with 14 bases separating them. The CDR3 is 12 residues long. Germline V gene sequence: CDR1 SQVTM, CDR2 ANQGSEA. The chain combines TRBV29-1 with TRBJ1-3, with D maybe TRBD1 (6 bases). The source material was blood. The TCR comes from a man aged 18 to 29 in good health. The CDR3 sequence: CSVVEGDVTIYF. The CDR3 region has the DNA TGCAGCGTTGTCGAGGGGGATGTAACCATATATTTT.